This T cell receptor beta chain originates from a study of regulatory T cells in long-lasting Graves disease. In building TCR beta libraries, iRepertoire HTBI primers were used together with Arm-PCR of CDR3 regions. In TCRdb, the multiplex PCR reads were re-called with MiXCR into one record per CDR3 protein. The table has approximately 440,000 distinct CDR3 sequences, about a sixth seen once. Time point: newly diagnosed GD, antithyroid drugs for less than 3 months. The TCR library was made from RNA that had been extracted from PBMCs in TRIzol. This CDR3 spans 18 amino acids. The germline V gene encodes CDR1 LNHDA and CDR2 SQIVND (reference sequence). V shed 2 bases, J shed 2 bases, and the junction held 8 bases outside the gene matches. This clonotype turned up a few times. This sample was also put to use in a study of T cells in Graves' hyperthyroidism and ophthalmopathy.

The sample in question was peripheral blood mononuclear cells (PBMCs), obtained at new diagnosis, from a patient treated with antithyroid drugs. The clonotype originates from a middle-aged man with Graves disease. The chain carries TRBV19 and TRBJ2-3; 12 nucleotides agree with TRBD2. CDR3 sequence: CASSIRLAGVPLTDTQYF. CDR3 DNA: TGTGCCAGTAGTATAAGACTAGCGGGAGTTCCTCTCACAGATACGCAGTATTTT. The full variable domain, rest sourced from reference TRBV19 and TRBJ2-3, is DGGITQSPKYLFRKEGQNVTLSCEQNLNHDAMYWYRQDPGQGLRLIYYSQIVNDFQKGDIAEGYSVSREKKESFPLTVTSAQKNPTAFYLCASSIRLAGVPLTDTQYFGPGTRLTVL.